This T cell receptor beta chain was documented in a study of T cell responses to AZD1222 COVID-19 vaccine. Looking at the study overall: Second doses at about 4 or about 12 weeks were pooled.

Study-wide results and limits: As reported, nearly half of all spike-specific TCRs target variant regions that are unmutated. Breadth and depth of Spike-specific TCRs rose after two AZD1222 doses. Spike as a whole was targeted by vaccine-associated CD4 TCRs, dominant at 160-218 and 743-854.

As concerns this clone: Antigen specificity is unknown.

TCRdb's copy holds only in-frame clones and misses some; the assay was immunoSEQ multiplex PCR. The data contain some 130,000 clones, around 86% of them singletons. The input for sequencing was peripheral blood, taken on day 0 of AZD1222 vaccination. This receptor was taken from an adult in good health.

Written as DNA, the CDR3 is TGTGCCAGCATGGGATGGGAGACTGAAGCTTTCTTT. As protein: CASMGWETEAFF. This chain connects TRBV12-3 or TRBV12-4 to TRBJ1-1; D remains ambiguous. The CDR3 runs to 12 residues. The V and J ends lost 7 bases and 5 bases respectively, with 11 bases between them.